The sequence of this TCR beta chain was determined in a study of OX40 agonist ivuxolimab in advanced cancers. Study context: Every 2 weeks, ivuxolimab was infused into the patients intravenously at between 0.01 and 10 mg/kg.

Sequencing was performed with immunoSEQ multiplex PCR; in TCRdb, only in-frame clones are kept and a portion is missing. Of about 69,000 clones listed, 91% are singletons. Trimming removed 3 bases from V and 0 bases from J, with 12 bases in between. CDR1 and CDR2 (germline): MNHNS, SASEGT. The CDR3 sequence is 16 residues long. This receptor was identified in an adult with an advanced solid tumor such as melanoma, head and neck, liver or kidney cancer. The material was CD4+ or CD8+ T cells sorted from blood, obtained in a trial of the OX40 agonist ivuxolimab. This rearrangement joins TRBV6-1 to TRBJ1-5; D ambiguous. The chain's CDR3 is CASSEVLRVSNQPQHF. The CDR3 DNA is TGTGCCAGCAGTGAGGTGTTGAGGGTTAGCAATCAGCCCCAGCATTTT.